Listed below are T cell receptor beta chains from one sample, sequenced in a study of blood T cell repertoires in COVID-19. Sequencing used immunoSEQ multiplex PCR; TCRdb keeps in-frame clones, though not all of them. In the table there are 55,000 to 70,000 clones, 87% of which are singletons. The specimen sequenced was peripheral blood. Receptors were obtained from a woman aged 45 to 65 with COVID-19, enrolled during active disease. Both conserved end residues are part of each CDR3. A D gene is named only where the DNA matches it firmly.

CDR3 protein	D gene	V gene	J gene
CASSYLAGGPRDNEQFF	TRBD2	TRBV6-2/TRBV6-3	TRBJ2-1
CASSLFPPPLGDEQFF	.	TRBV7-3	TRBJ2-1
CASSFPWTGDTDTQYF	TRBD1	TRBV28	TRBJ2-3
CASSFIHSYEQYF	.	TRBV11-2	TRBJ2-7
CASSFLNNGRGSQHF	.	TRBV14	TRBJ1-5
CASSSLRDFLYF	.	TRBV28	TRBJ2-3
CAWSVPTGGPDTQYF	TRBD2	TRBV30	TRBJ2-3
CASSGGRRQPQHF	.	TRBV27	TRBJ1-5
CASSLTSLDTQYF	.	TRBV5-1	TRBJ2-3
CASSWGSGMNYEQYF	.	TRBV18	TRBJ2-7
CAIADRDNEQFF	.	TRBV10-3	TRBJ2-1
CASSQSRRAQTGKFPLSYNEQFF	.	TRBV23-1	TRBJ2-1
CASSFLHEQYF	.	TRBV6-6	TRBJ2-7
CASRTGQGNSPLHF	TRBD1	TRBV6-5	TRBJ1-6
CASSQDRINEKLFF	.	TRBV18	TRBJ1-4
CASSLRGGPGELFF	.	TRBV5-1	TRBJ2-2
CASSFGGNSPLHF	.	TRBV7-2	TRBJ1-6
CASSKEDRGLLYEQYF	TRBD1	TRBV6-2/TRBV6-3	TRBJ2-7
CASSTGTDNTEAFF	.	TRBV21-1	TRBJ1-1
CASSESGGSNYGYTF	.	TRBV25-1	TRBJ1-2
CASYRDSETNEQFF	.	TRBV6-5	TRBJ2-1
CASGPRRVPGANVLTF	.	TRBV7-2	TRBJ2-6